The T cell receptor (beta chain) under discussion was sequenced for a study of T cells in Graves' hyperthyroidism and ophthalmopathy. Authors of the study amplified TCR beta CDR3 regions from RNA transcripts. Initially, a first-round RT-PCR of the TCR CDR3 employed the HTBI primer set. TCRdb processed the multiplex PCR reads anew with MiXCR; each CDR3 protein has one entry. The sample includes hundreds of thousands of distinct CDR3 sequences, approximately 44% of them seen just once. Trimming took off 4 bases at V and 0 bases at J, with 19 bases between the two ends. The germline V gene encodes CDR1 SGDLS and CDR2 YYNGEE. This CDR3 region has 17 residues.

The TCR originated in a young woman with Graves' hyperthyroidism. Sequencing input: peripheral blood or thyroid tissue (not recorded which). This chain links TRBV9 with TRBJ1-1; D is unresolved. CDR3 DNA: TGTGCCAGCAGCCATGGACGTGCCGGCCTGATGAACACTGAAGCTTTCTTT. It encodes CASSHGRAGLMNTEAFF.